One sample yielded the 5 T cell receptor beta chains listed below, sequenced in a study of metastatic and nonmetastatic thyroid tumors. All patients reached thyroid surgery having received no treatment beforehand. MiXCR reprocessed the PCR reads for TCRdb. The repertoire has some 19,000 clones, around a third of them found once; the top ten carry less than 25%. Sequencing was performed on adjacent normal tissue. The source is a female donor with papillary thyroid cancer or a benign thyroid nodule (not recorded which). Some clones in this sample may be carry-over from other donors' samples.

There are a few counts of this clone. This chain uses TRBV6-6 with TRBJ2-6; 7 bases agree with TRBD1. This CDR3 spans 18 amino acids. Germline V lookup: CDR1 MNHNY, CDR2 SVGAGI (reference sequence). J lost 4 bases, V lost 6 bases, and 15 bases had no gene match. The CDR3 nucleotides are TGTGCCAGCAGGGCAGAGGGGGCCCTTTTAGCCGGGGCCAACGTCCTGACTTTC. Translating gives CASRAEGALLAGANVLTF.

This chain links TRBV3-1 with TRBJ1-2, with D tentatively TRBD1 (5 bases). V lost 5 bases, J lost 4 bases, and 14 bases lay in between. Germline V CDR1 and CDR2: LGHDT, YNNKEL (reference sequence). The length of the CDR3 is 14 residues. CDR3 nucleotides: TGTGCCAGCAGCGGGGACGGCCGTTCCTATGGCTACACCTTC. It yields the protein CASSGDGRSYGYTF. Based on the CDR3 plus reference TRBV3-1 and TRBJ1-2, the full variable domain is DTAVSQTPKYLVTQMGNDKSIKCEQNLGHDTMYWYKQDSKKFLKIMFSYNNKELIINETVPNRFSPKSPDKAHLNLHINSLELGDSAVYFCASSGDGRSYGYTFGSGTRLTVV.

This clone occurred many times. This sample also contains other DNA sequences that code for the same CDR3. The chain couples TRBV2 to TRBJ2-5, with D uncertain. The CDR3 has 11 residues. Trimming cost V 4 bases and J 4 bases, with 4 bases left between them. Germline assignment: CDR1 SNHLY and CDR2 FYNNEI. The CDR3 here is CASSVRETQYF. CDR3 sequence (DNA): TGTGCCAGCAGTGTCCGAGAGACCCAGTACTTC.

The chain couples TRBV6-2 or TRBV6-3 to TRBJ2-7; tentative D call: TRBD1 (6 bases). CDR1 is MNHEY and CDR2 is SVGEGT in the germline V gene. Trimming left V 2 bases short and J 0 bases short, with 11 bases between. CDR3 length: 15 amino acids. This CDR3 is CASSYPTGRSYEQYF. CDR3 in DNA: TGTGCCAGCAGTTACCCGACAGGCCGCTCCTACGAGCAGTACTTC.

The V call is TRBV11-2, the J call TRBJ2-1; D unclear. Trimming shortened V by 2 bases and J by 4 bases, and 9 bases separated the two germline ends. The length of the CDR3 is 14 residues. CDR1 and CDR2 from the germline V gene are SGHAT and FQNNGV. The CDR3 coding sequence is TGTGCCAGCAGCTTAACTGGGTCTTACAATGAGCAGTTCTTC. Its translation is CASSLTGSYNEQFF.